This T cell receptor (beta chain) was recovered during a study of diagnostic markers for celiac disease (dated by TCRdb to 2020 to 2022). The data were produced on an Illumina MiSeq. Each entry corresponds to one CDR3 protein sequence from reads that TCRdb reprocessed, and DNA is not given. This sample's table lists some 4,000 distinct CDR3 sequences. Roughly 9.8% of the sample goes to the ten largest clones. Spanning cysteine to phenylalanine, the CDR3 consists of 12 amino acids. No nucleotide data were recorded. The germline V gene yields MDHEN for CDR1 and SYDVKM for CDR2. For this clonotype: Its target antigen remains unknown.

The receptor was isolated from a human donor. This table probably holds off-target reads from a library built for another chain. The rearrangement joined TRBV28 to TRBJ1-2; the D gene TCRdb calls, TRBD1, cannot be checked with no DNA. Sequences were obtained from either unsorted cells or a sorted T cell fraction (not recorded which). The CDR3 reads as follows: CASSPQGLGYTF.